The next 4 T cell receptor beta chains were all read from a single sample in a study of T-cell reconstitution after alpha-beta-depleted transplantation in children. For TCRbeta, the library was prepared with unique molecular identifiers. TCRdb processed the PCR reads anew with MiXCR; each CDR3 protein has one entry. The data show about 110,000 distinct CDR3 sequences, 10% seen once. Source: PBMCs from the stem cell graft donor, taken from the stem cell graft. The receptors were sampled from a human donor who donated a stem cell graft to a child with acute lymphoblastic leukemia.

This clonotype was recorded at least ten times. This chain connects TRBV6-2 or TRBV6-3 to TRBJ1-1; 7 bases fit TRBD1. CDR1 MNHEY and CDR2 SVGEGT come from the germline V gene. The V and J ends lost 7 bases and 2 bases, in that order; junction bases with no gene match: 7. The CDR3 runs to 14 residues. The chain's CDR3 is CASTTTGANTEAFF. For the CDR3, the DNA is TGTGCCAGCACTACAACAGGGGCAAACACTGAAGCTTTCTTT.

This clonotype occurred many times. CDR3 loop: CASSAGQGSNIQYF. The CDR3 nucleotides read TGTGCCAGCAGCGCCGGACAGGGTAGTAACATTCAGTACTTC. The rearrangement uses TRBV11-3 and TRBJ2-4; 8 nucleotides line up with TRBD1. CDR3 length: 14 amino acids. Germline V gene sequence: CDR1 SGHNT, CDR2 YENEEA. Trimming at V came to 5 bases and at J to 7 bases, leaving 7 bases not matched to a gene.

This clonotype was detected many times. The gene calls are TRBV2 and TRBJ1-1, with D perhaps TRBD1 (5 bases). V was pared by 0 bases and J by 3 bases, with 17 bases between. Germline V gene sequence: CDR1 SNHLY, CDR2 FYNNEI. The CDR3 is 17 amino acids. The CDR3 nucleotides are TGTGCCAGCAGTGAAGCAACCGGGGCGACCGGGGACACTGAAGCTTTCTTT. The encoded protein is CASSEATGATGDTEAFF.

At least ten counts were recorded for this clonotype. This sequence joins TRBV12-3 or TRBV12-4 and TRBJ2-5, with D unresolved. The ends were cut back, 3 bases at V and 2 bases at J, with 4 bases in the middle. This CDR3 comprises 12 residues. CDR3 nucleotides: TGTGCCAGCAGTTTTTGGCAAGAGACCCAGTACTTC. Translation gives CASSFWQETQYF.